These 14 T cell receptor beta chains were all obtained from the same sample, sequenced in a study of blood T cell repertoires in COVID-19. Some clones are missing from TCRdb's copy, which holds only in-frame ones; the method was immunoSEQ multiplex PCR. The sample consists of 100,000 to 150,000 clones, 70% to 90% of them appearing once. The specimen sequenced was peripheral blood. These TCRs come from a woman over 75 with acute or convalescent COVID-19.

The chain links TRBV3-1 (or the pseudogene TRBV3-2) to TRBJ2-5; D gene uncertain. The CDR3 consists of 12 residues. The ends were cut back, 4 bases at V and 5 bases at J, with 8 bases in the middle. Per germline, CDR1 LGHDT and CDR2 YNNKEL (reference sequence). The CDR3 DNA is TGTGCCAGCAGCCCACACGGGGAGACCCAGTACTTC. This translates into CASSPHGETQYF.

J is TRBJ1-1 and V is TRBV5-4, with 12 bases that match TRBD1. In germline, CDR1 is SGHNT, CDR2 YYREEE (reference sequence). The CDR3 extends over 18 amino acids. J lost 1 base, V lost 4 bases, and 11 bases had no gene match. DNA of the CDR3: TGTGCCAGCAGCCCACTCTCGGGACAGGGGGCATGGAACACTGAAGCTTTCTTT. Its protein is CASSPLSGQGAWNTEAFF.

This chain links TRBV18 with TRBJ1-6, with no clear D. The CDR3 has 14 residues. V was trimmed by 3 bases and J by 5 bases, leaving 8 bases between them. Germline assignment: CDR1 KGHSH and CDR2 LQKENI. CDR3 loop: CASSPKAHNSPLHF. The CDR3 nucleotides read TGTGCCAGCTCACCCAAAGCCCATAATTCACCCCTCCACTTT.

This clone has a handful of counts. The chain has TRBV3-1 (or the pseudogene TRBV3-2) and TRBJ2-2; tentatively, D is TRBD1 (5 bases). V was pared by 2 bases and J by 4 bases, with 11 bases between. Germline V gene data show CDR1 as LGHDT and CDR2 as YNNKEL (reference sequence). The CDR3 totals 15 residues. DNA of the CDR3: TGTGCCAGCAGCCAAAGAAGCACAGGCACCGGGGAGCTGTTTTTT. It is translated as CASSQRSTGTGELFF.

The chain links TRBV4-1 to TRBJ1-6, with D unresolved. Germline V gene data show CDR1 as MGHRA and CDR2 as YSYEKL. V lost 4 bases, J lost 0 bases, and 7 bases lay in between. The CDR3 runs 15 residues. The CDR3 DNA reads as TGCGCCAGCAGCCCCTCTCTCTCCTATAATTCACCCCTCCACTTT. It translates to CASSPSLSYNSPLHF.

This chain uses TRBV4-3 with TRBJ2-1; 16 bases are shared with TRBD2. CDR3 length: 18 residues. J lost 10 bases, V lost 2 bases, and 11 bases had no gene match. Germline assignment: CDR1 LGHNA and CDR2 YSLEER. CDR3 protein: CASSQQSGTSGGAWEQFF. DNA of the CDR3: TGCGCCAGCAGCCAACAATCCGGGACTAGCGGGGGGGCCTGGGAGCAGTTCTTC.

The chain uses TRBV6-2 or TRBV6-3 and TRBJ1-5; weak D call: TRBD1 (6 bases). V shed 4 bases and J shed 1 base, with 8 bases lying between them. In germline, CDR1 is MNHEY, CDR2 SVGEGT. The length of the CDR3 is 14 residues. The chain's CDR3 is CASSFTGSNQPQHF. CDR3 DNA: TGTGCCAGCAGTTTCACAGGGAGCAATCAGCCCCAGCATTTT.

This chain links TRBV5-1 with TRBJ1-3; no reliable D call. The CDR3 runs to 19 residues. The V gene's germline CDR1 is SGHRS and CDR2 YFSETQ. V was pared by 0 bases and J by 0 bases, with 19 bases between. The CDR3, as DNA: TGCGCCAGCAGCTTGGCCGACGGGTCGGGGTTTCCCTCTGGAAACACCATATATTTT. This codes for CASSLADGSGFPSGNTIYF.

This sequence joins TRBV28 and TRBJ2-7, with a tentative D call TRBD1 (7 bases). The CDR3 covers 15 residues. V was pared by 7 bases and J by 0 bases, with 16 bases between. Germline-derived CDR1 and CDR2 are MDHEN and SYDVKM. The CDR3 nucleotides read TGTGCCAGCACGTGGGACAGCGGGTACTCCTACGAGCAGTACTTC. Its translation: CASTWDSGYSYEQYF. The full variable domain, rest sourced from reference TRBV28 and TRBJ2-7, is DVKVTQSSRYLVKRTGEKVFLECVQDMDHENMFWYRQDPGLGLRLIYFSYDVKMKEKGDIPEGYSVSREKKERFSLILESASTNQTSMYLCASTWDSGYSYEQYFGPGTRLTVT.

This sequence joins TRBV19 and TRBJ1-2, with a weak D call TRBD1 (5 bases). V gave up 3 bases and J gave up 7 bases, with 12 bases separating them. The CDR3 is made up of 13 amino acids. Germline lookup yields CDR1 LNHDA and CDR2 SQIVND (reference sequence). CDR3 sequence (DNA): TGTGCCAGTAGTATCTCCAGGGTAACTGGCTACACCTTC. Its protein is CASSISRVTGYTF. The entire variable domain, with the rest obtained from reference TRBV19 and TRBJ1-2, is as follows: DGGITQSPKYLFRKEGQNVTLSCEQNLNHDAMYWYRQDPGQGLRLIYYSQIVNDFQKGDIAEGYSVSREKKESFPLTVTSAQKNPTAFYLCASSISRVTGYTFGSGTRLTVV.

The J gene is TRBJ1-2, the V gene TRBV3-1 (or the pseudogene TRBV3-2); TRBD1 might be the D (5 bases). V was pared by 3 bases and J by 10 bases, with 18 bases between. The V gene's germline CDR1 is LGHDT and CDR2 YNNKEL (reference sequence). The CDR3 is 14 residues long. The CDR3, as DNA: TGTGCCAGCAGCCAGGGGGGGTATGAGGCCACCTACACCTTC. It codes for CASSQGGYEATYTF.

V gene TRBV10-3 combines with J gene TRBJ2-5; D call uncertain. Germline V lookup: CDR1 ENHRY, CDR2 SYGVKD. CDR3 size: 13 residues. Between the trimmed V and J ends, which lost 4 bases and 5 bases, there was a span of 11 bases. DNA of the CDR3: TGTGCCATCAGTGGCAACTTTGGTGAGACCCAGTACTTC. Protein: CAISGNFGETQYF.

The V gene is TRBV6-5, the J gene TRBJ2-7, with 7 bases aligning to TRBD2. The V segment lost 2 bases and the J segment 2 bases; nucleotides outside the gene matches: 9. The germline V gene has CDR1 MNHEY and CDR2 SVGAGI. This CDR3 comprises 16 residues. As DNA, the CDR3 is TGTGCCAGCAGTTACCGGGTTGGCGGGAGTGCCTACGAGCAGTACTTC. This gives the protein CASSYRVGGSAYEQYF.

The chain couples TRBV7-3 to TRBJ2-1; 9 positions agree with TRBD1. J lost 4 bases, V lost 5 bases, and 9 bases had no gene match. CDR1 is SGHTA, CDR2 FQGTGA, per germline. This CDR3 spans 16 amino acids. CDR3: CASSLSGQGQYNEQFF. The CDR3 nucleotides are TGTGCCAGCAGCCTTTCCGGACAGGGGCAATACAATGAGCAGTTCTTC.